Following are 7 T cell receptor beta chains from one sample sequenced in a study of PD-L1 blockade in urothelial cancer. Profiled with immunoSEQ multiplex PCR; TCRdb holds only in-frame clones, not every one. The table includes about 52,000 clones, about 68% detected once. Time point: pretreatment peripheral blood. Sample: PBMCs, taken around atezolizumab (anti-PD-L1) treatment. These receptors came from a man aged 70 or older with urothelial cancer.

About this clone itself: This could be a read error, since a much larger clone is one nucleotide away. The chain carries TRBV9 and TRBJ2-7; 7 nucleotides align to TRBD2. The germline V gene has CDR1 SGDLS and CDR2 YYNGEE. The CDR3 sequence is 15 residues long. The chain's CDR3 is CANSVIGGSKDEQYF. CDR3 nucleotides: TGTGCCAACAGCGTAATCGGCGGGAGCAAAGACGAGCAGTACTTC.

J is TRBJ2-3 and V is TRBV7-2; TRBD1 is a possible D gene (5 bases). V gave up 1 base and J gave up 6 bases, with 11 bases separating them. The CDR3 is made up of 14 amino acids. CDR1 SGHTA and CDR2 FQGNSA come from the germline V gene. The DNA of the CDR3 is TGTGCCAGCAGCTTAGACCCAGGGCGGGATACGCAGTATTTT. Encoded protein: CASSLDPGRDTQYF.

This clone appeared a single time. The genes are TRBV5-4 and TRBJ2-3, with 9 nucleotides matching TRBD2. V lost 4 bases, J lost 5 bases, and 5 bases stayed unmatched. This CDR3 spans 14 amino acids. Germline-derived CDR1 and CDR2 are SGHNT and YYREEE (reference sequence). The CDR3 region is CASSPRTSVDTQYF. As DNA, the CDR3 is TGTGCCAGCAGCCCCAGGACTAGCGTAGATACGCAGTATTTT.

This clone was seen once. The chain uses TRBV10-3 and TRBJ2-7, with D tentatively TRBD1 (5 bases). The CDR3 length is 17 residues. Germline V gives CDR1 ENHRY, CDR2 SYGVKD. Trimming cost V 2 bases and J 2 bases, with 19 bases left between them. CDR3 nucleotide sequence: TGTGCCATCAGTGAGCCGCAGGGATCCGCTTCGGCCTACGAGCAGTACTTC. The encoded protein is CAISEPQGSASAYEQYF.

The chain recombines TRBV5-4 with TRBJ2-3; D is uncertain. The CDR3 length is 14 residues. CDR1 is SGHNT and CDR2 is YYREEE in the germline V gene (reference sequence). Trimming stripped 4 bases from V and 2 bases from J, with 11 bases between. Written as DNA, the CDR3 is TGTGCCAGCAGCCTAGAAGTGCACACAGATACGCAGTATTTT. Translating it yields CASSLEVHTDTQYF. The full variable domain, with the rest looked up from reference TRBV5-4 and TRBJ2-3, is ETGVTQSPTHLIKTRGQQVTLRCSSQSGHNTVSWYQQALGQGPQFIFQYYREEENGRGNFPPRFSGLQFPNYSSELNVNALELDDSALYLCASSLEVHTDTQYFGPGTRLTVL.

The DNA of the CDR3 is TGTGCCAGCAGCCAGGACAGACGCTATGGCTACACCTTC. It translates to CASSQDRRYGYTF. V gene TRBV5-6 combines with J gene TRBJ1-2, with D tentatively TRBD1 (6 bases). The V end was cut by 4 bases, the J end by 4 bases, with 11 bases between. Germline CDR1 and CDR2: SGHDT and YYEEEE. The CDR3 is made up of 13 amino acids.

The sample holds one count of this clone. The gene calls are TRBV11-3 and TRBJ2-3; D may be TRBD1 (6 bases). Deletions cut 4 bases from V and 6 bases from J, with 17 bases between. The germline CDR1 and CDR2 sequences are SGHNT and YENEEA. CDR3 length: 15 residues. As DNA, the CDR3 is TGTGCCAGCAGCTCCGGGACAAACCCTCGGGATACGCAGTATTTT. Encoded protein: CASSSGTNPRDTQYF.